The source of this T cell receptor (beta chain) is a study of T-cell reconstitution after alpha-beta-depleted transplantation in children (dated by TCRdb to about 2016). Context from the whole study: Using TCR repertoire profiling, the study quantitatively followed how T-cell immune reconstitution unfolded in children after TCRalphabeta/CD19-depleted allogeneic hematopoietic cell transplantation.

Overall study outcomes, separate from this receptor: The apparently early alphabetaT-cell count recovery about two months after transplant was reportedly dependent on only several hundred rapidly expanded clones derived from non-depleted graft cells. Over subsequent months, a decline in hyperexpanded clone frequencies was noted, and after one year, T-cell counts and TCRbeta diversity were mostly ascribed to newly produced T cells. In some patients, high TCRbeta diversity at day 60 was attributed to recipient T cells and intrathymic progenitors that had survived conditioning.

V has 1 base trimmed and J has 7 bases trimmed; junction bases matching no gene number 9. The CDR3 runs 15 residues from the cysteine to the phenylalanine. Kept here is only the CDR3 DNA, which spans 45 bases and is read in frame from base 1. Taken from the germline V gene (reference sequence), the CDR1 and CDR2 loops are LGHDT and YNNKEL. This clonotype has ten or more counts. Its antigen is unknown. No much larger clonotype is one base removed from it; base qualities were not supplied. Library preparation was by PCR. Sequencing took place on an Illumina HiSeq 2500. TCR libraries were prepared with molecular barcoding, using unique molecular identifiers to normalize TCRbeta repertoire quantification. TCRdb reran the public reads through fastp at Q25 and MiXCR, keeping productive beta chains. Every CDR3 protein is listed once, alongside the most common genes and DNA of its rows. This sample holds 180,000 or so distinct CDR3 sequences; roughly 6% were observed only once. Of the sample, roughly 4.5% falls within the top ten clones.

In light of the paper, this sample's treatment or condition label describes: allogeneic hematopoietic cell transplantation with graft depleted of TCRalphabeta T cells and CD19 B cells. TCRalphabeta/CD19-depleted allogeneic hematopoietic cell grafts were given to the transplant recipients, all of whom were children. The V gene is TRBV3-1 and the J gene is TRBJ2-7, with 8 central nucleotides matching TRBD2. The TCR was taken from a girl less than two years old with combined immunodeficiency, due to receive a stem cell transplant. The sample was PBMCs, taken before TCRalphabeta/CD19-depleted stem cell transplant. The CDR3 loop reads CASSQVAGTSIEQYF. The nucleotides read TGTGCCAGCAGCCAAGTGGCCGGGACTAGTATAGAGCAGTACTTC.